These 2 T cell receptor beta chains came from one sample sequenced in a study of T-cell reconstitution after alpha-beta-depleted transplantation in children (dated by TCRdb to the mid-2010s). The method behind the library was PCR. The data were produced on an Illumina HiSeq 2500. Molecular barcoding was employed in the preparation of TCR libraries, with unique molecular identifiers being used to normalize TCRbeta repertoire quantification. Starting from the raw public reads, TCRdb applied fastp trimming at Q25, assembled clones with MiXCR and retained in-frame beta chains. Identical CDR3 proteins give one entry, which carries the most common genes and DNA. In this sample the table shows 90,000 to 130,000 distinct CDR3 sequences, about a tenth of which occur a single time. The top ten hold 6.5% to 9.5% of the sample. Sequencing used PBMCs from the stem cell graft donor, obtained from the stem cell graft. The receptors were sampled from a human donor who donated a stem cell graft to a child with acute lymphoblastic leukemia.

This clonotype occurred many times. The chain employs TRBV24-1 and TRBJ2-1; D may correspond to TRBD1 or TRBD2 (5 bases each). Germline lookup yields CDR1 KGHDR and CDR2 SFDVKD. The CDR3 spans 17 residues. V was clipped by 2 bases and J by 8 bases, with 21 bases between them. CDR3 DNA: TGTGCCACCAGTGATTCAACCGGGACCAATGCCTTCGATGAGCAGTTCTTC. Protein sequence: CATSDSTGTNAFDEQFF.

The sample holds many counts of this clonotype. J is TRBJ1-5 and V is TRBV5-1; D is perhaps TRBD1 (5 bases). This CDR3 spans 14 amino acids. The germline V gene has CDR1 SGHRS and CDR2 YFSETQ. Trimming removed 4 bases from V and 5 bases from J, with 13 bases in between. The DNA for the CDR3 is TGCGCCAGCAGCCTCGACAGCGGTTATCAGCCCCAGCATTTT. The encoded protein is CASSLDSGYQPQHF. The variable domain in full, with the rest retrieved from reference TRBV5-1 and TRBJ1-5, is KAGVTQTPRYLIKTRGQQVTLSCSPISGHRSVSWYQQTPGQGLQFLFEYFSETQRNKGNFPGRFSGRQFSNSRSEMNVSTLELGDSALYLCASSLDSGYQPQHFGDGTRLSIL.